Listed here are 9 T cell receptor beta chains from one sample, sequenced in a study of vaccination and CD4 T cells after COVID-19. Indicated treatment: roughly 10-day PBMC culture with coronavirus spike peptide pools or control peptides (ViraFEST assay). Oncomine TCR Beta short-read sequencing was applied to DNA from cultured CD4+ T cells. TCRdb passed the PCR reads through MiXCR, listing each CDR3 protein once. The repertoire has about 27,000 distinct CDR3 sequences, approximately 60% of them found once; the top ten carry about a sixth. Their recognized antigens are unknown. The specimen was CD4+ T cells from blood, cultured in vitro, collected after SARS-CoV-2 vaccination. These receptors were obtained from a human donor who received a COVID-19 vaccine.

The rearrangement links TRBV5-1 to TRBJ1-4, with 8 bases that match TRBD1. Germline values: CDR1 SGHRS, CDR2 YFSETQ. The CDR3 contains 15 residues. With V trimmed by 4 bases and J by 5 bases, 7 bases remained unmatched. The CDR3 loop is CASSPRTGTNEKLFF. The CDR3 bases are TGCGCCAGCAGCCCTAGGACAGGGACGAATGAAAAACTGTTTTTT.

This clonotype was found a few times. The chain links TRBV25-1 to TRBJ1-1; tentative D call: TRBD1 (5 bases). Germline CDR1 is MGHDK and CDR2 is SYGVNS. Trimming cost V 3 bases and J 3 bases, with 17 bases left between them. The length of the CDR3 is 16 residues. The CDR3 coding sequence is TGTGCCAGCAGTGATGAAGGGCGGGGGGTGGACACTGAAGCTTTCTTT. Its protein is CASSDEGRGVDTEAFF.

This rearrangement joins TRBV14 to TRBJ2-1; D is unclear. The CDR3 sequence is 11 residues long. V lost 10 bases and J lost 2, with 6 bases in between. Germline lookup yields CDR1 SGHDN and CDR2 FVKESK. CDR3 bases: TGTGCCACCACAGCCTACAATGAGCAGTTCTTC. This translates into CATTAYNEQFF.

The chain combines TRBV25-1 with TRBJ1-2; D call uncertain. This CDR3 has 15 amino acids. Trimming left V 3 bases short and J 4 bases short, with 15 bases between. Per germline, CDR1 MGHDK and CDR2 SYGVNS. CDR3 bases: TGTGCCAGCAGTGAGCCCGGGCAGAAGCTCTATGGCTACACCTTC. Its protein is CASSEPGQKLYGYTF.

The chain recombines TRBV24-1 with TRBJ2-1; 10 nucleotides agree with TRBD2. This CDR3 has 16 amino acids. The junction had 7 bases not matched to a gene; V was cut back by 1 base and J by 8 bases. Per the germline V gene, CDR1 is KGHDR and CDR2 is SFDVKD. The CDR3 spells CATSDFKGLATDEQFF. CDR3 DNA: TGTGCCACCAGTGATTTTAAGGGACTAGCGACGGATGAGCAGTTCTTC.

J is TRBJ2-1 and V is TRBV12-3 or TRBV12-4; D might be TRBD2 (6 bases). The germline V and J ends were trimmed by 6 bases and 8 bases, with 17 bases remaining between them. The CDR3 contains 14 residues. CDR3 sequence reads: CASSGSAGLDEQFF. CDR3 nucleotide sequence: TGTGCCAGCAGCGGGTCCGCGGGGCTCGATGAGCAGTTCTTC.

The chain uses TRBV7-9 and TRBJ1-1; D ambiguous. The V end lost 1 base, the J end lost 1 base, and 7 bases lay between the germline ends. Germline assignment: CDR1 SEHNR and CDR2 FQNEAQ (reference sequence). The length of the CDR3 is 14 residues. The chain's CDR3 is CASSLVWENTEAFF. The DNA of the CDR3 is TGTGCCAGCAGCTTAGTTTGGGAGAACACTGAAGCTTTCTTT.

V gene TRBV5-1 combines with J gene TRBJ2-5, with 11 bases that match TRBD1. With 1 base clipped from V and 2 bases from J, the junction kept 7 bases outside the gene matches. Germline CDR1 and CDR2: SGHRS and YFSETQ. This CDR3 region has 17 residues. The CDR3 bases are TGCGCCAGCAGCTTGAGGGTAGGGACAGGGGGACAAGAGACCCAGTACTTC. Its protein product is CASSLRVGTGGQETQYF. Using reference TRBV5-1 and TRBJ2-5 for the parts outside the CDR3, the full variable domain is KAGVTQTPRYLIKTRGQQVTLSCSPISGHRSVSWYQQTPGQGLQFLFEYFSETQRNKGNFPGRFSGRQFSNSRSEMNVSTLELGDSALYLCASSLRVGTGGQETQYFGPGTRLLVL.

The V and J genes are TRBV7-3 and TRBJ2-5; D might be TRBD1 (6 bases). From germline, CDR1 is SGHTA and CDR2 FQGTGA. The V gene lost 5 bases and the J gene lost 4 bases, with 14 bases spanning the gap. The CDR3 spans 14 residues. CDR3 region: CASSITGTRETQYF. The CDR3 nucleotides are TGTGCCAGCAGCATTACAGGGACGCGAGAGACCCAGTACTTC.